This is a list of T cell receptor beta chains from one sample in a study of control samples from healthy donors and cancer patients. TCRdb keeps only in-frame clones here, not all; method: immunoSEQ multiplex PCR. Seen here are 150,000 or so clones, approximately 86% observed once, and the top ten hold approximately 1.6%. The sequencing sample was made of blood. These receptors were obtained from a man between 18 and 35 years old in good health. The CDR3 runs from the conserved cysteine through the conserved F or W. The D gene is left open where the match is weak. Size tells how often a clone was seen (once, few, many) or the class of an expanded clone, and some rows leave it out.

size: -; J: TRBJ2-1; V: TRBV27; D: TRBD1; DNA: TGTGCCAGCAGTTTACTCCAGGGGGATGAGCAGTTCTTC; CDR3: CASSLLQGDEQFF
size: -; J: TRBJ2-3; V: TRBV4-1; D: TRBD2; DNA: TGCGCCAGCAGCCAAGATCGGGGACTAGCGGGGGCAACAGATACGCAGTATTTT; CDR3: CASSQDRGLAGATDTQYF
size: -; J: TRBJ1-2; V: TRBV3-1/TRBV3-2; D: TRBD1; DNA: TGTGCCAGCAGCCAAAGGGGGCTTAATGAGAATGGCTACACCTTC; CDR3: CASSQRGLNENGYTF
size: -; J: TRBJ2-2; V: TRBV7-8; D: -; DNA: TGTGCCAGCAGCCCCGAACCCACAGGGGGGGCTAGTAGGGCCGGGGAGCTGTTTTTT; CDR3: CASSPEPTGGASRAGELFF
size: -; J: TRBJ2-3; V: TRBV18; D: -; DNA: TGTGCCAGCTCACCGGGCGGCCCCGGCACAGATACGCAGTATTTT; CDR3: CASSPGGPGTDTQYF
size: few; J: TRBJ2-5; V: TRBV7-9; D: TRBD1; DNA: TGTGCCAGCAGCTTAGCAAATGGACAGGGTGAGACCCAGTACTTC; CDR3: CASSLANGQGETQYF
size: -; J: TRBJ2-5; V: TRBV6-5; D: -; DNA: TGTGCCAGCGCAGCTAGCGTCTTTTGGGAGACCCAGTACTTC; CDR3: CASAASVFWETQYF
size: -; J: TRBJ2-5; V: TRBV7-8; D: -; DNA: TGTGCCAGCAGCTGGGGGGCCGGGTCCCAAGAGACCCAGTACTTC; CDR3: CASSWGAGSQETQYF
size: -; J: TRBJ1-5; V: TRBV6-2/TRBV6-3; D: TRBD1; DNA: TGTGCCAGCAGTACCCAGGGGGCCGGCAATCAGCCCCAGCATTTT; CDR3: CASSTQGAGNQPQHF
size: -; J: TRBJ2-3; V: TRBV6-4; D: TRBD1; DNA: TGTGCCAGCAGTGAAAACGGACAGGGCAGGCGGGATACGCAGTATTTT; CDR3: CASSENGQGRRDTQYF
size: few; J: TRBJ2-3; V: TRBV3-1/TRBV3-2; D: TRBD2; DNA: TGTGCCAGCAGCCCACTAGCGGGGGGGCCAGATACGCAGTATTTT; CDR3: CASSPLAGGPDTQYF
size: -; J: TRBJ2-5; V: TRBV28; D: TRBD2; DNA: TGTGCCAGCAGGCCTAGCGGGACACCCCAAGAGACCCAGTACTTC; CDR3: CASRPSGTPQETQYF
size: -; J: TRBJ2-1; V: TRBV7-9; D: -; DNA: TGTGCCAGCAGCCCTTCAGGGGTTTATGAGCAGTTCTTC; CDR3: CASSPSGVYEQFF
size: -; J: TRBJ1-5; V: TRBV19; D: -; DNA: TGTGCCAGTAGTATCTCTTCCAATCAGCCCCAGCATTTT; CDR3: CASSISSNQPQHF
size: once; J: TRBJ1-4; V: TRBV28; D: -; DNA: TGTGCCAGCAGCGGGGATGGGCGGGGGCGGCCCCCGAAAAAACTGTTTTTT; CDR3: CASSGDGRGRPPKKLFF
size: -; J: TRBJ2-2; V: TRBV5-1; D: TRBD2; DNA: TGCGCCAGCAGCCCCGTTAACTTAGCGGGGGTGAACACCGGGGAGCTGTTTTTT; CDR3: CASSPVNLAGVNTGELFF
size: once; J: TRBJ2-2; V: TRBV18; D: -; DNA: TGTGCCAGCTCACCACGGCCTTCTGGGGAGCTGTTTTTT; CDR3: CASSPRPSGELFF
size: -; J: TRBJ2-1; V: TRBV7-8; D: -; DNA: TGTGCCAGCAGCGATAGCGGTACTTCCTACAATGAGCAGTTCTTC; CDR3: CASSDSGTSYNEQFF
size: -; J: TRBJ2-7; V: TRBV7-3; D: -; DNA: TGTGCCAGCAGCTTAGGGGGGGACAGCGGTTCACGGCAGTACTTC; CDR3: CASSLGGDSGSRQYF
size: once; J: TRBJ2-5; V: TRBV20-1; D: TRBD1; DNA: TGCAGCGTAGCAGGGGGAGAGACCCAGTACTTC; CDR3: CSVAGGETQYF
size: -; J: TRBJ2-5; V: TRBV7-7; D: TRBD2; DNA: TGTGCTAGCAGCCCATTAGCGGGGGGGCCGAGGGGTAGGGAGACCCAGTACTTC; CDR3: CASSPLAGGPRGRETQYF
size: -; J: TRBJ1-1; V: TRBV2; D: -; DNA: TGTGCCAGCAGACTAGGGACATCCCAAGCTTTCTTT; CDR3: CASRLGTSQAFF
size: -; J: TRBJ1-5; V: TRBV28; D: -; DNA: TGTGCCAGCAGTTTGGGGTTGGGCAATCAGCCCCAGCATTTT; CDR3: CASSLGLGNQPQHF
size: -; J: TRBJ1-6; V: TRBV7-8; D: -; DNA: TGTGCCAGCCTCCCCAGGGTATGGTTTGATTCACCCCTCCACTTT; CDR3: CASLPRVWFDSPLHF
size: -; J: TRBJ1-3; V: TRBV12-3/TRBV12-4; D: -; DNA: TGTGCCAGCAGTTTACGTGACACCATATATTTT; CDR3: CASSLRDTIYF
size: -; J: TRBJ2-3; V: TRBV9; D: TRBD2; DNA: TGTGCCAGCAGCGAACTAGCGGGGGGAACCACAGATACGCAGTATTTT; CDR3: CASSELAGGTTDTQYF
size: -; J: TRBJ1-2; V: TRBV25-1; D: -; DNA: TGTGCCAGCAGTGAATACCAGGATTACTATGGCTACACCTTC; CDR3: CASSEYQDYYGYTF
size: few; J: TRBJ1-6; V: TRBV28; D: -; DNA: TGTGCCAGCAGCCCCCAGGGGATTAATTCACCCCTCCACTTT; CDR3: CASSPQGINSPLHF
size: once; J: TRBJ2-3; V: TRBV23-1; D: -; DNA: TGCGCCAGTATCCGGGGGACCCCACGCACAGATACGCAGTATTTT; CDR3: CASIRGTPRTDTQYF
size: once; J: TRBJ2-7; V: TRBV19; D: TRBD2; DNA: TGTGCCAGTAGTAGGGGGACTAGGGGCCCCTTCGAGCAGTACTTC; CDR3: CASSRGTRGPFEQYF
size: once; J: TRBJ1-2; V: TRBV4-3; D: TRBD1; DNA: TGCGCCAGCAGCCAAGGGACAGGGTTGGTGAATGGCTACACCTTC; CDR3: CASSQGTGLVNGYTF
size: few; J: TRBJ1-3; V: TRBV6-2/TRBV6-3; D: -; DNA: TGTGCCAGCAGTTACAAGTCTTGGGGACAAGGGGACTCTGGAAACACCATATATTTT; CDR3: CASSYKSWGQGDSGNTIYF
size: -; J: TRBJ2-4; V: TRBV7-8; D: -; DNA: TGTGCCAGCAGCTTGATCTCCGGGGAAAACATTCAGTACTTC; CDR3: CASSLISGENIQYF
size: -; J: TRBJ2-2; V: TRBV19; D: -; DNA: TGTGCCAGTAGTCCGACACTGGGGGCCGGGGAGCTGTTTTTT; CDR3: CASSPTLGAGELFF
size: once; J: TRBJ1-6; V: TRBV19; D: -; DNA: TGTGCCAGTAGTCAGGGTTTCTGGTCACCCCTCCACTTT; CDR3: CASSQGFWSPLHF
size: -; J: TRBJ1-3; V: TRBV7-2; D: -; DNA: TGTGCCAGCAGCTCCCTGGGGACGAGGGGAAACACCATATATTTT; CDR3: CASSSLGTRGNTIYF
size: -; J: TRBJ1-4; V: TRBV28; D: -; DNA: TGTGCCAGCAGTTCACAGGAGGTGACGAAGGGGAAACTGTTTTTT; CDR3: CASSSQEVTKGKLFF
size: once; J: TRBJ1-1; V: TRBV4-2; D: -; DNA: TGTGCCAGCGGAATACAGGGAAGCGGCACTGAAGCTTTCTTT; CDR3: CASGIQGSGTEAFF
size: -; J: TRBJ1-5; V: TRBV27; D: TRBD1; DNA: TGTGCCAGCAGTCCTGGGACAGGGGGCGAGGGTCAGCCCCAGCATTTT; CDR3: CASSPGTGGEGQPQHF
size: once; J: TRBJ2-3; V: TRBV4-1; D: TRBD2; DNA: TGCGCCAGCAGCCAAGTCCCCGCGGGGGGGCCCCCCCAAGATACGCAGTATTTT; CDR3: CASSQVPAGGPPQDTQYF
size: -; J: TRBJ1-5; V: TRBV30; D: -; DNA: TGTGCCTGCCGCAGGAATAGCAATCAGCCCCAGCATTTT; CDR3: CACRRNSNQPQHF
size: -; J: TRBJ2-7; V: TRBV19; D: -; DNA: TGTGCCAGTAGTATATCCCCAGAATCGACCGAGCAGTACTTC; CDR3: CASSISPESTEQYF
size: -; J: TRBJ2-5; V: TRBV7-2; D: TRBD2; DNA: TGTGCCAGCGGGCTAGCGGGGGGACAAGAGACCCAGTACTTC; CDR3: CASGLAGGQETQYF
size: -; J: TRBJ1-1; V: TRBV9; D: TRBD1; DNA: TGTGCCAGCAGCGTAGGGGCAGGACAGGGGGCGTCTGAAGCTTTCTTT; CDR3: CASSVGAGQGASEAFF
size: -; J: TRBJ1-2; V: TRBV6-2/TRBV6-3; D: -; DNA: TGTGCCAGCAGTTACGCCCCAACTAACTATGGCTACACCTTC; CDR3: CASSYAPTNYGYTF
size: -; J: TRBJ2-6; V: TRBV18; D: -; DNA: TGTGCCAGCTCACCAGCGAGCTCTGGGGCCAACGTCCTGACTTTC; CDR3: CASSPASSGANVLTF
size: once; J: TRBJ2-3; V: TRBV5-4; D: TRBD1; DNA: TGTGCCAGCAGACCACGGGACAGTAGCACAGATACGCAGTATTTT; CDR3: CASRPRDSSTDTQYF
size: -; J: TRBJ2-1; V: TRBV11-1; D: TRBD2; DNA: TGTGCCAGCAGCTTACACGGGGGGGTATTCGATGAGCAGTTCTTC; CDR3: CASSLHGGVFDEQFF
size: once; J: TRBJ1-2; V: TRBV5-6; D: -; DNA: TGTGCCAGCAGGGGGATCTCGGGCTACACCTTC; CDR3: CASRGISGYTF
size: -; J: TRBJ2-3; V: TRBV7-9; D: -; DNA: TGTGCCAGCAGCTCTGGACCCGATGGTAGCACAGATACGCAGTATTTT; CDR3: CASSSGPDGSTDTQYF